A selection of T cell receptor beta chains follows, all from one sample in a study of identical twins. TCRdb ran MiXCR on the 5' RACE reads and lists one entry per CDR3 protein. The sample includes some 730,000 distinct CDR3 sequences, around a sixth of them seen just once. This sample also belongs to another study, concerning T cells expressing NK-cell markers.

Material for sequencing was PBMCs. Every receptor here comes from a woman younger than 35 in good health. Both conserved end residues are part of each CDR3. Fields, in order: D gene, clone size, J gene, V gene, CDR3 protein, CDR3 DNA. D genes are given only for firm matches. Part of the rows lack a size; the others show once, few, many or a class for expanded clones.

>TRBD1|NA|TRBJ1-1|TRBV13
CASSYPGGEAFF
TGTGCCAGCAGCTACCCAGGGGGTGAAGCTTTCTTT
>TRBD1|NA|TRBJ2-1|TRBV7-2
CASRYTTGAEQFF
TGTGCCAGCAGATACACGACAGGGGCTGAGCAGTTCTTC
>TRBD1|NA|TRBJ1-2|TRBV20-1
CSARTTGDAGYTF
TGCAGTGCTAGAACCACAGGGGATGCTGGCTACACCTTC
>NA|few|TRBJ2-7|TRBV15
CATSNRESYEQYF
TGTGCCACCAGCAACAGGGAGTCCTACGAGCAGTACTTC
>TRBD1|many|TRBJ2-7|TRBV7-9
CASSATDRGGSYEQYF
TGTGCCAGCAGCGCCACCGACAGGGGAGGCTCCTACGAGCAGTACTTC
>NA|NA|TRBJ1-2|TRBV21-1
CASSKERGLNGYTF
TGTGCCAGCAGCAAAGAAAGGGGTCTCAATGGCTACACCTTC
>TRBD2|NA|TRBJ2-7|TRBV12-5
CASGLGTSPAEQYF
TGTGCTAGTGGTCTAGGGACTAGCCCCGCCGAGCAGTACTTC
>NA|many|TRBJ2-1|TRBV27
CASIPTALPGGYNEQFF
TGTGCCAGCATCCCGACCGCACTCCCTGGTGGCTACAATGAGCAGTTCTTC
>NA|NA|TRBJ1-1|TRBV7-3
CASRRTLNTEAFF
TGTGCCAGCAGACGGACACTTAACACTGAAGCTTTCTTT
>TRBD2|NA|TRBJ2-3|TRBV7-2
CASSRRLAGISTDTQYF
TGTGCCAGCAGCCGCAGACTAGCGGGAATCAGCACAGATACGCAGTATTTT
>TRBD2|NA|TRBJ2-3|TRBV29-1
CSVGFSGGPTDTQYF
TGCAGCGTGGGCTTTAGCGGGGGTCCGACAGATACGCAGTATTTT
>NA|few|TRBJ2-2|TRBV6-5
CASSYSFQGGTGELFF
TGTGCCAGCAGTTACTCGTTTCAAGGCGGGACCGGGGAGCTGTTTTTT
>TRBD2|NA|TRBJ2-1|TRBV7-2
CASSFGRENYNEQFF
TGTGCCAGCAGCTTCGGGCGGGAGAACTACAATGAGCAGTTCTTC
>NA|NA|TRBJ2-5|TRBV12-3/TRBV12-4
CASSPGGLYQETQYF
TGTGCCAGCAGCCCAGGTGGACTGTATCAAGAGACCCAGTACTTC
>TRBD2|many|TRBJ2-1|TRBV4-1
CASSQGASGRKFAGNNEQFF
TGCGCCAGCAGCCAGGGGGCTAGCGGGAGGAAGTTTGCGGGAAACAATGAGCAGTTCTTC
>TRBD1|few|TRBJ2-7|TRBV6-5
CASSYSGGTGGIEQYF
TGTGCCAGCAGTTACTCCGGGGGAACAGGGGGAATCGAGCAGTACTTC
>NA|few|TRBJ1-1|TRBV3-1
CASSQDPRVTEAFF
TGTGCCAGCAGCCAAGATCCCAGGGTTACTGAAGCTTTCTTT
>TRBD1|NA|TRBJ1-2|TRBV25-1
CASSPHRGTFKDGYTF
TGTGCCAGCAGTCCTCACAGGGGGACGTTTAAGGATGGCTACACCTTC
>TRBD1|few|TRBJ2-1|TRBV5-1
CASSLTGTANEQFF
TGCGCCAGCAGCTTGACCGGGACAGCCAATGAGCAGTTCTTC
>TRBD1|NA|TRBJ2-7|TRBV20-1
CSAPPAGGAAVDEQYF
TGCAGTGCTCCTCCGGCAGGGGGCGCCGCAGTGGACGAGCAGTACTTC
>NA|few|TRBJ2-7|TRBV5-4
CASSLRGLPIIYEQYF
TGTGCCAGCAGCCTCAGGGGACTGCCTATTATCTACGAGCAGTACTTC